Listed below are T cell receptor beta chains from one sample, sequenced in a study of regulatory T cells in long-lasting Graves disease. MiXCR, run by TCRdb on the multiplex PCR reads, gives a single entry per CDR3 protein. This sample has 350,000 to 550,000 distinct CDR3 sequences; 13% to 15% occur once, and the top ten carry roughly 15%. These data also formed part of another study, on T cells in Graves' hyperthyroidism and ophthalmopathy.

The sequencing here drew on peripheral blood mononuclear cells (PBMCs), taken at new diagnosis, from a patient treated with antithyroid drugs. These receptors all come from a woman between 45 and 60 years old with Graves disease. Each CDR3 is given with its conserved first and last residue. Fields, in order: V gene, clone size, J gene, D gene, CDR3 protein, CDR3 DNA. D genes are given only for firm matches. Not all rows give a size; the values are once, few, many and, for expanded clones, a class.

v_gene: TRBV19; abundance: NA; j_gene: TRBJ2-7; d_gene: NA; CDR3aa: CASSIDLTAAYEQYF; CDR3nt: TGTGCCAGTAGTATAGATCTGACAGCGGCCTACGAGCAGTACTTC
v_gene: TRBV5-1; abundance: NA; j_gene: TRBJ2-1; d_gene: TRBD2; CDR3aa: CASSLGLAGGLGNEQFF; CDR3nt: TGCGCCAGCAGCTTGGGACTAGCGGGAGGTTTGGGCAATGAGCAGTTCTTC
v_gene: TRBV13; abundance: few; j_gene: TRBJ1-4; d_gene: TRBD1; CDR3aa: CASSSFDRGKLNEKLFF; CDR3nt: TGTGCCAGCAGCTCCTTCGACAGGGGCAAGCTTAATGAAAAACTGTTTTTT
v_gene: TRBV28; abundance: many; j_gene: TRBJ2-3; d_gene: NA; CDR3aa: CASTEVEFPQYF; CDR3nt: TGTGCCAGCACGGAGGTTGAATTCCCGCAGTATTTT
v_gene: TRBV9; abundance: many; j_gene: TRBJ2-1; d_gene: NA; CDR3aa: CASSPQGVWNEQFF; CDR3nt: TGTGCCAGCAGCCCACAGGGAGTTTGGAATGAGCAGTTCTTC
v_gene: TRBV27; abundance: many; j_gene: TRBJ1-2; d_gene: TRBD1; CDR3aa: CASSPIGGQGFDGYTF; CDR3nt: TGTGCCAGCAGTCCAATAGGGGGACAGGGGTTCGATGGCTACACCTTC
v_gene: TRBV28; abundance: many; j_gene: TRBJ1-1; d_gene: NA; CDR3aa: CASSLRPRDLNTEAFF; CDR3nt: TGTGCCAGCAGTTTGCGCCCCCGGGACCTAAACACTGAAGCTTTCTTT
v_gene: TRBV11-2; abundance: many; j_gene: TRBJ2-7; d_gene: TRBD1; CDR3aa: CASSLGDRWRDEQYF; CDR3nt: TGTGCCAGCAGCTTAGGGGACAGGTGGAGGGACGAGCAGTACTTC
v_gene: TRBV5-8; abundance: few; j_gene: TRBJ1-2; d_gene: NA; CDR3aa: CASSPGLAYGYTF; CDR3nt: TGTGCCAGCAGTCCAGGGTTGGCCTATGGCTACACCTTC
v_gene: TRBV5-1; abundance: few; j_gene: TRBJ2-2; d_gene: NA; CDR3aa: CASRFGGIDTGELFF; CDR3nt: TGCGCCAGCAGATTTGGAGGTATCGACACCGGGGAGCTGTTTTTT
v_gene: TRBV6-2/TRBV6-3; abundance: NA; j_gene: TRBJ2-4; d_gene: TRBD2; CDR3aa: CASRRGLATENIQYF; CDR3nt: TGTGCCAGCAGACGAGGACTAGCCACCGAAAACATTCAGTACTTC
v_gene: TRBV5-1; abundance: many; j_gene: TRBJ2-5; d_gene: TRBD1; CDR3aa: CASSTGTGGRETQYF; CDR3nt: TGCGCCAGCAGCACCGGGACAGGGGGCCGTGAGACCCAGTACTTC
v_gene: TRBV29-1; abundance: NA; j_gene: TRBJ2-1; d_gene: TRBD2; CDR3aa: CSVTGTSGNNEQFF; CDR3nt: TGCAGCGTAACCGGGACTAGCGGGAACAATGAGCAGTTCTTC
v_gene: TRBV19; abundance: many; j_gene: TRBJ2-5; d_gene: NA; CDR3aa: CASSTTGRGETQYF; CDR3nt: TGTGCCAGTAGTACTACAGGGAGAGGGGAGACCCAGTACTTC
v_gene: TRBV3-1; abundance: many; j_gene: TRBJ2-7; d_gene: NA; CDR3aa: CASSQDTGFLTYEQYF; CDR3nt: TGTGCCAGCAGCCAAGATACCGGGTTCCTGACCTACGAGCAGTACTTC
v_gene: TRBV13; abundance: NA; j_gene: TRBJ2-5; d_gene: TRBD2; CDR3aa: CASSSRLAGRGETQYF; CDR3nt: TGTGCCAGCAGCTCCCGACTAGCGGGAAGGGGAGAGACCCAGTACTTC
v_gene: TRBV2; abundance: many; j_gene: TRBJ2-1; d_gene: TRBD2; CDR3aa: CASSPGLVGSYNEQFF; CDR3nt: TGTGCCAGCAGTCCTGGACTAGTCGGGTCCTACAATGAGCAGTTCTTC
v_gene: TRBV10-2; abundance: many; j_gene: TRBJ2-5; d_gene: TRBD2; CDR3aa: CASDGTSGISGETQYF; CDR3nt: TGCGCCAGCGATGGGACTAGCGGGATAAGTGGAGAGACCCAGTACTTC
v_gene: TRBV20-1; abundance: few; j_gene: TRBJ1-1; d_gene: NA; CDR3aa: CSASDGQHGVF; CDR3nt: TGCAGTGCTAGTGATGGACAGCACGGGGTCTTT
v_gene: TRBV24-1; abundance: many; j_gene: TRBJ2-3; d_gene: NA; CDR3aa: CATSDGGVADTQYF; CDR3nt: TGTGCCACCAGTGATGGCGGAGTGGCAGATACGCAGTATTTT
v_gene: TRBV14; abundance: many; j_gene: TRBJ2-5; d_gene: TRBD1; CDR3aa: CASSQLGQEETQYF; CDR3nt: TGTGCCAGCAGCCAACTGGGACAGGAAGAGACCCAGTACTTC
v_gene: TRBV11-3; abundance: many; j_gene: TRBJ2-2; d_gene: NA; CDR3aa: CASSFGGTTGELFF; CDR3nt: TGTGCCAGCAGCTTTGGAGGGACCACCGGGGAGCTGTTTTTT
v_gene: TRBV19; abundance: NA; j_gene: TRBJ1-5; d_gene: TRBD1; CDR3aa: CASTDRSGYSNQPQHF; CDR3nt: TGTGCCAGTACGGACAGGAGTGGGTATAGCAATCAGCCCCAGCATTTT